This T cell receptor (beta chain) was captured by sequencing in a study of blood T cell repertoires in COVID-19. The V and J ends lost 3 bases and 7 bases, in that order; junction bases with no gene match: 6. The germline gives CDR1 MNHEY, CDR2 SMNVEV (reference sequence). The CDR3 consists of 14 residues. The protocol was immunoSEQ multiplex PCR, while the TCRdb copy is restricted to in-frame clones and leaves out a portion. The sample has around 70,000 clones; roughly nine tenths are singletons. Material: peripheral blood. This sequence originates from a man in his forties or fifties with acute or convalescent COVID-19. This rearrangement joins TRBV27 to TRBJ1-2, with TRBD1 matching over 9 bases. DNA for the CDR3: TGTGCCAGCAGTTTCGACAGGGGGGGAGGTGGCTACACCTTC. Translation gives CASSFDRGGGGYTF.